The 9 T cell receptor beta chains listed next were all sequenced from one sample in a study of cytotoxic CD8 clonotypes in ibrutinib-treated CLL. Measured with immunoSEQ multiplex PCR; TCRdb has only the in-frame clones, and not every one. In the table there are under 300,000 clones, under 75% of which are singletons. The specimen comprised PBMCs, sampled after 24 months of ibrutinib treatment. These receptors all stem from a human donor with chronic lymphocytic leukemia.

This sequence joins TRBV7-9 and TRBJ1-5; D might be TRBD1 (6 bases). The CDR3 totals 17 residues. The V end lost 1 base, the J end lost 2 bases, and 15 bases lay between the germline ends. Germline CDR1 reads SEHNR; CDR2 reads FQNEAQ (reference sequence). The CDR3 DNA follows: TGTGCCAGCAGCTTAGGGGGCGGCAGGGGTGGCAATCAGCCCCAGCATTTT. It is translated as CASSLGGGRGGNQPQHF.

CDR3 sequence reads: CASTLSGGGPTYEQYF. CDR3 coding DNA: TGTGCCAGCACCTTATCGGGGGGAGGGCCGACCTACGAGCAGTACTTC. The chain links TRBV27 to TRBJ2-7, with 7 bases aligning to TRBD2. The CDR3 extends over 16 amino acids. From germline, CDR1 is MNHEY and CDR2 SMNVEV (reference sequence). V shed 7 bases, J shed 2 bases, and the junction held 14 bases outside the gene matches.

This clone was seen only a few times. The CDR3 sequence: CAQARTGRDEQYF. For the CDR3, the DNA is TGTGCCCAAGCCCGGACAGGGCGCGACGAGCAGTACTTC. The rearrangement uses TRBV19 and TRBJ2-7; 8 nucleotides line up with TRBD1. The length of the CDR3 is 13 residues. Trimming cost V 11 bases and J 5 bases; bases outside gene matches: 11. Germline assignment: CDR1 LNHDA and CDR2 SQIVND (reference sequence).

This clone was counted between two and nine times. J is TRBJ1-2 and V is TRBV7-9; D gene unclear. This CDR3 is 11 amino acids long. Germline CDR1 SEHNR, CDR2 FQNEAQ (reference sequence). V lost 5 bases and J lost 13, with 14 bases in between. The CDR3 coding sequence is TGTGCCAGCAGCCCTGTGGAGTTCCTCACCTTC. This gives the protein CASSPVEFLTF. Looking up the rest from reference TRBV7-9 and TRBJ1-2 gives the full variable domain: DTGVSQNPRHKITKRGQNVTFRCDPISEHNRLYWYRQTLGQGPEFLTYFQNEAQLEKSRLLSDRFSAERPKGSFSTLEIQRTEQGDSAMYLCASSPVEFLTFGSGTRLTVV.

This clone was detected once. The chain employs TRBV9 and TRBJ2-5; no reliable D call. The CDR3 extends over 14 amino acids. V gave up 0 bases and J gave up 2 bases, with 8 bases separating them. CDR1 and CDR2 (germline): SGDLS, YYNGEE. CDR3 sequence: CASSVGTGQETQYF. As DNA, the CDR3 is TGTGCCAGCAGCGTAGGCACGGGTCAAGAGACCCAGTACTTC.

This clone has more than one count but fewer than ten. The genes are TRBV18 and TRBJ2-2, with a weak D call TRBD1 (5 bases). CDR1 and CDR2 from the germline V gene are KGHSH and LQKENI. The length of the CDR3 is 15 residues. The germline V and J ends were trimmed by 5 bases and 3 bases, with 13 bases remaining between them. Here the CDR3 DNA reads TGTGCCAGCTCATCCAGGACATACTACACCGGGGAGCTGTTTTTT. It codes for CASSSRTYYTGELFF.

V gene TRBV18 combines with J gene TRBJ1-2, with TRBD1 identical over 8 bases. Germline assignment: CDR1 KGHSH and CDR2 LQKENI. V lost 2 bases and J lost 4; bases outside the gene matches: 6. The CDR3 has 15 residues. CDR3 bases: TGTGCCAGCTCACCAGGACAGGGAGGAGGCTATGGCTACACCTTC. Translating it yields CASSPGQGGGYGYTF.

This rearrangement joins TRBV25-1 to TRBJ1-2, with D unclear. Germline V lookup: CDR1 MGHDK, CDR2 SYGVNS. The CDR3 consists of 14 residues. V lost 5 bases, J lost 4 bases, and 14 bases lay in between. The CDR3 DNA follows: TGTGCCAGCAGTAACGGAGCCCGAGGCTATGGCTACACCTTC. This encodes CASSNGARGYGYTF.

The rearrangement uses TRBV4-2 and TRBJ2-1; TRBD1 is a possible D gene (5 bases). The CDR3 loop spans 22 amino acids. Trimming left V 0 bases short and J 6 bases short, with 33 bases between. Germline lookup yields CDR1 LGHNA and CDR2 YNFKEQ. CDR3 DNA: TGTGCCAGCAGCCAAGACTTGCCAGACAGAAGGGCAATGCGATCTTATGGCAATGAGCAGTTCTTC. Translating gives CASSQDLPDRRAMRSYGNEQFF.